This entry lists 28 T cell receptor beta chains sequenced from one sample in a study of CD8+ T cells in alopecia areata. cDNA prepared by RNA extraction and subsequent reverse transcription served as the template for sequencing. Data came from immunoSEQ multiplex PCR; TCRdb stores just in-frame clones and leaves some out. The sample carries over 100,000 clones, 50% to 55% recorded once. Treatment of the sample: oral pan-JAK inhibitor, 5-10 mg twice daily. Sequencing was performed on CD4+ T cells sorted from blood, taken at week 4, from a patient treated with tofacitinib. These receptors were collected from a human donor with alopecia areata.

This clone came up a few times. The rearrangement joins TRBV30 to TRBJ1-2, with unresolved D. V gave up 8 bases and J gave up 5 bases, with 12 bases separating them. The CDR3 contains 11 residues. The germline V gene encodes CDR1 GTSNPN and CDR2 SVGIG (reference sequence). CDR3 in amino acids: CAQHGRYGYTF. The CDR3, as DNA: TGTGCCCAGCACGGGAGGTATGGCTACACCTTC.

This clone was counted between two and nine times. This chain links TRBV29-1 with TRBJ1-2, with 8 bases matching TRBD1. The J segment lost 6 bases and the V segment lost 0 bases, leaving 6 bases of the junction unmatched. The CDR3 extends over 14 amino acids. Germline V gene lookup returns CDR1 SQVTM and CDR2 ANQGSEA. CDR3 in amino acids: CSVEDLSGGHGYTF. The CDR3 DNA is TGCAGCGTTGAAGACCTGTCAGGGGGCCATGGCTACACCTTC.

The chain combines TRBV5-1 with TRBJ2-5; D unclear. Trimming removed 0 bases from V and 2 bases from J, with 5 bases in between. Germline V lookup: CDR1 SGHRS, CDR2 YFSETQ. The CDR3 consists of 13 residues. The CDR3 is CASSLGTQETQYF. The DNA for the CDR3 is TGCGCCAGCAGCTTGGGAACTCAAGAGACCCAGTACTTC.

There are a few counts of this clone. This chain uses TRBV4-1 with TRBJ1-1; D unresolved. The CDR3 runs 12 residues. With 3 bases removed from V and 6 bases from J, the gap between germline ends came to 8 bases. Germline loops: CDR1 MGHRA, CDR2 YSYEKL. The CDR3 spells CASSHVFAEAFF. The CDR3 nucleotides are TGCGCCAGCAGCCATGTATTCGCTGAAGCTTTCTTT.

The chain is built from TRBV30 and TRBJ1-2, with a possible D match to TRBD1 (6 bases). V was shortened by 0 bases and J by 3 bases, with 14 bases between the two germline ends. The CDR3 consists of 15 residues. Germline lookup yields CDR1 GTSNPN and CDR2 SVGIG (reference sequence). The CDR3 DNA reads as TGTGCCTGGAGTGTAGGGGGGGACGTCCACTATGGCTACACCTTC. This translates into CAWSVGGDVHYGYTF.

This rearrangement joins TRBV29-1 to TRBJ2-1; D gene uncertain. CDR1 SQVTM and CDR2 ANQGSEA come from the germline V gene. V was cut by 3 bases and J by 0 bases, with 15 bases left in between. CDR3 size: 16 residues. In nucleotides, the CDR3 is TGCAGCGTTGAGGGTCGACCCCCGAGCTCCTACAATGAGCAGTTCTTC. As protein: CSVEGRPPSSYNEQFF.

This clone was found a few times. The V gene is TRBV7-9, the J gene TRBJ1-2, with 7 bases lining up with TRBD1. Germline CDR1 SEHNR, CDR2 FQNEAQ (reference sequence). Trimming removed 2 bases from V and 4 bases from J; junction bases left unmatched: 7. The CDR3 runs to 15 residues. Here the CDR3 reads CASSLYEGAAYGYTF. CDR3 coding DNA: TGTGCCAGCAGCTTATACGAGGGGGCGGCCTATGGCTACACCTTC.

This clone was counted only a few times. The chain combines TRBV6-1 with TRBJ1-1; TRBD1 aligns across 8 bases. Germline CDR1 MNHNS, CDR2 SASEGT. This CDR3 region has 13 residues. The V gene end was trimmed by 6 bases and the J gene end by 3 bases; junction bases not matched to a gene: 3. The CDR3 DNA is TGTGCCAGCAGGGAGACAGGGGACACTGAAGCTTTCTTT. It specifies CASRETGDTEAFF.

The CDR3 nucleotides read TGTGCCTGGAGTGTAGGGGGCGAGCAGTACTTC. Protein sequence: CAWSVGGEQYF. The rearrangement links TRBV30 to TRBJ2-7, with D possibly TRBD1 on 6 matching bases. The CDR3 consists of 11 residues. Germline lookup yields CDR1 GTSNPN and CDR2 SVGIG (reference sequence). Trimming took off 0 bases at V and 6 bases at J, with 6 bases between the two ends.

In its sample, this clone was seen a few times. The V call is TRBV5-1, the J call TRBJ1-2; D is undetermined. The CDR3 is made up of 12 amino acids. Germline lookup yields CDR1 SGHRS and CDR2 YFSETQ. V dropped 3 bases and J dropped 5 bases, with 8 bases sitting between them. The CDR3 DNA sequence: TGCGCCAGCAGCTCCAACAGATATGGCTACACCTTC. Translated: CASSSNRYGYTF.

This clone was observed a handful of times. The chain couples TRBV7-2 to TRBJ1-2, with 7 positions matching TRBD1. Germline values: CDR1 SGHTA, CDR2 FQGNSA. CDR3 length: 13 amino acids. V was pared by 5 bases and J by 3 bases, with 3 bases of the junction left unmatched. The CDR3 region has the DNA TGTGCCAGCAGCCCTGACAGGGACTATGGCTACACCTTC. This gives the protein CASSPDRDYGYTF.

The chain employs TRBV25-1 and TRBJ2-3; no reliable D call. The length of the CDR3 is 13 residues. V was pared by 1 base and J by 7 bases, with 9 bases between. Germline V lookup: CDR1 MGHDK, CDR2 SYGVNS. The CDR3 coding sequence is TGTGCCAGCAGTGAATCGGGTAGCCATACGCAGTATTTT. Its translation is CASSESGSHTQYF. The full variable domain, rest sourced from reference TRBV25-1 and TRBJ2-3, is EADIYQTPRYLVIGTGKKITLECSQTMGHDKMYWYQQDPGMELHLIHYSYGVNSTEKGDLSSESTVSRIRTEHFPLTLESARPSHTSQYLCASSESGSHTQYFGPGTRLTVL.

With regard to this clone: In the same sample, other DNA sequences code for this CDR3. The rearrangement links TRBV9 to TRBJ2-7, with TRBD2 matching over 13 bases. CDR3 length equals 15 residues. Losses at the gene ends were 3 bases for V and 2 bases for J; bases not matched to a gene: 2. Looked up from germline, CDR1 is SGDLS and CDR2 is YYNGEE. The CDR3 here is CASSAGLAGPYEQYF. The CDR3 bases are TGTGCCAGCAGCGCGGGACTAGCGGGACCCTACGAGCAGTACTTC.

This clone was observed a handful of times. The chain employs TRBV18 and TRBJ1-4; 9 nucleotides line up with TRBD1. After removal of 4 bases from V and 8 bases from J, the junction contained 8 bases not matched to a gene. Germline assignment: CDR1 KGHSH and CDR2 LQKENI. CDR3 length equals 15 residues. The chain's CDR3 is CASSLMTGGQEKLFF. For the CDR3, the DNA is TGTGCCAGCTCACTCATGACAGGGGGACAGGAAAAACTGTTTTTT.

The chain couples TRBV2 to TRBJ2-7; D is undetermined. The V end was cut by 4 bases, the J end by 0 bases, with 4 bases between. This CDR3 spans 12 amino acids. Germline V CDR1 and CDR2: SNHLY, FYNNEI. CDR3 sequence (DNA): TGTGCCAGCAGTGCAACCTCCTACGAGCAGTACTTC. As protein: CASSATSYEQYF.

This clone was observed a single time. The gene calls are TRBV5-4 and TRBJ2-1; a possible D gene is TRBD1 (5 bases). This CDR3 has 14 amino acids. CDR1 is SGHNT and CDR2 is YYREEE in the germline V gene (reference sequence). V was trimmed by 7 bases and J by 1 base, leaving 12 bases between them. The CDR3, as DNA: TGTGCCAGCCGACGGACACAATCCTACAATGAGCAGTTCTTC. Its protein is CASRRTQSYNEQFF.

J is TRBJ1-2 and V is TRBV11-2; D unclear. The germline V and J ends were trimmed by 1 base and 4 bases, with 10 bases remaining between them. Germline V lookup: CDR1 SGHAT, CDR2 FQNNGV. The CDR3 consists of 14 residues. The CDR3 DNA follows: TGTGCCAGCAGCTTAGTGTCACGGGTCTATGGCTACACCTTC. This codes for CASSLVSRVYGYTF.

This clone was counted between two and nine times. The chain is built from TRBV11-3 and TRBJ2-3; D is uncertain. The CDR3 runs to 13 residues. V was clipped by 3 bases and J by 1 base, with 5 bases between them. Germline V lookup: CDR1 SGHNT, CDR2 YENEEA. CDR3 sequence: CASSLQGTDTQYF. The CDR3 DNA reads as TGTGCCAGCAGCTTGCAGGGCACAGATACGCAGTATTTT.

This clone came up once. The chain employs TRBV5-1 and TRBJ1-1; the D is unclear. Germline loops: CDR1 SGHRS, CDR2 YFSETQ. The CDR3 contains 12 residues. Deletions cut 7 bases from V and 1 base from J, with 8 bases between. Here the CDR3 reads CASQQGNTEAFF. DNA for the CDR3: TGCGCCAGCCAACAAGGGAACACTGAAGCTTTCTTT.

This chain joins TRBV5-1 and TRBJ2-1, with D perhaps TRBD2 (5 bases). V lost 1 base, J lost 6 bases, and 11 bases lay in between. The CDR3 is 14 amino acids. Germline V gene sequence: CDR1 SGHRS, CDR2 YFSETQ. The DNA of the CDR3 is TGCGCCAGCAGCTTGAGGGAGTCAGGCAATGAGCAGTTCTTC. Translating gives CASSLRESGNEQFF.

This chain uses TRBV7-3 with TRBJ2-1, with D perhaps TRBD1 (5 bases). V shed 3 bases and J shed 0 bases, with 6 bases lying between them. The CDR3 runs 14 residues. Germline CDR1 is SGHTA and CDR2 is FQGTGA. This chain's CDR3 is CASSFDSSYNEQFF. CDR3 sequence (DNA): TGTGCCAGCAGCTTTGACAGCTCCTACAATGAGCAGTTCTTC.

This clone showed up just a few times. In DNA form, the CDR3 reads TGTGCCAGCAGCGTAGGGACATCTGGAAACACCATATATTTT. Translated: CASSVGTSGNTIYF. The genes are TRBV9 and TRBJ1-3; TRBD1 might be the D (5 bases). CDR1 SGDLS and CDR2 YYNGEE come from the germline V gene. The CDR3 extends over 14 amino acids. The V end was cut by 0 bases, the J end by 1 base, with 5 bases between.

This clone was seen only a few times. The chain has TRBV2 and TRBJ2-6; no reliable D call. V shed 4 bases and J shed 0 bases, with 10 bases lying between them. This CDR3 has 16 amino acids. Germline V lookup: CDR1 SNHLY, CDR2 FYNNEI. The chain's CDR3 is CASSGKRFSGANVLTF. In DNA, the CDR3 is TGTGCCAGCAGTGGAAAACGTTTCTCTGGGGCCAACGTCCTGACTTTC.

In DNA, the CDR3 is TGTGCCAGCAGTCTGCCGCCGGGACGCCATGGCTACACCTTC. Translation: CASSLPPGRHGYTF. The chain carries TRBV2 and TRBJ1-2, with TRBD1 as a possible D gene (5 bases). Between the trimmed V and J ends, which lost 5 bases and 6 bases, there was a span of 16 bases. The germline gives CDR1 SNHLY, CDR2 FYNNEI. CDR3 length: 14 amino acids.

V is TRBV5-6 and J is TRBJ2-1; 9 bases map to TRBD2. The CDR3 is made up of 15 amino acids. CDR1 is SGHDT, CDR2 YYEEEE, per germline. Trimming took 2 bases from V and 3 from J; bases not matched to a gene: 3. For the CDR3, the DNA is TGTGCCAGCAGCTTCGGTAGCGGGGGCTACAATGAGCAGTTCTTC. It yields the protein CASSFGSGGYNEQFF.

The V call is TRBV25-1, the J call TRBJ2-1, with D perhaps matching TRBD2 (6 bases). This CDR3 contains 14 residues. Trimming removed 6 bases from V and 8 bases from J, with 17 bases in between. Per germline, CDR1 MGHDK and CDR2 SYGVNS. CDR3 protein: CASSWDGGAHEQFF. The CDR3 region has the DNA TGTGCCAGCAGCTGGGATGGCGGGGCCCATGAGCAGTTCTTC.

This clone was recorded a few times. The chain combines TRBV9 with TRBJ2-7; the D gene is possibly TRBD2 (6 bases). The CDR3 runs 14 residues. The ends were cut back, 0 bases at V and 6 bases at J, with 13 bases in the middle. The V gene's germline CDR1 is SGDLS and CDR2 YYNGEE. CDR3 nucleotide sequence: TGTGCCAGCAGCGTAGCGGCGACTAGGGGCGAGCAGTACTTC. Translated: CASSVAATRGEQYF.

There are a few counts of this clone. The chain links TRBV29-1 to TRBJ1-5; D remains ambiguous. CDR3 length equals 12 residues. The germline CDR1 and CDR2 sequences are SQVTM and ANQGSEA. V was shortened by 7 bases and J by 4 bases, with 11 bases between the two germline ends. In nucleotides, the CDR3 is TGCAGCGGCCAAGTTGGGAATCAGCCCCAGCATTTT. This gives the protein CSGQVGNQPQHF. Together with reference TRBV29-1 and TRBJ1-5, the CDR3 gives the full variable domain: SAVISQKPSRDICQRGTSLTIQCQVDSQVTMMFWYRQQPGQSLTLIATANQGSEATYESGFVIDKFPISRPNLTFSTLTVSNMSPEDSSIYLCSGQVGNQPQHFGDGTRLSIL.